This record covers a single T cell receptor (beta chain). These data belong to a study of blood T cell repertoires in COVID-19. The CDR3 contains 15 residues. The V gene lost 1 base and the J gene lost 7 bases, with 14 bases spanning the gap. Germline assignment: CDR1 MGHRA and CDR2 YSYEKL. TCRdb's table, derived via immunoSEQ multiplex PCR, lists solely in-frame clones and lacks some. The sample lists about 200,000 clones, approximately 90% seen once, with 4.8% in the top ten. Sample: peripheral blood. The source is a middle-aged woman with acute or convalescent COVID-19. The chain links TRBV4-1 to TRBJ1-5; D not resolved. The CDR3 protein is CASSQVGGKFQPQHF. DNA of the CDR3: TGCGCCAGCAGCCAAGTAGGAGGTAAATTCCAGCCCCAGCATTTT.